The 14 T cell receptor beta chains below come from one sample, sequenced in a study of blood T cell repertoires in COVID-19. Profiling relied on immunoSEQ multiplex PCR, and the TCRdb table lists in-frame clones only, not all of them. The sample includes hundreds of thousands of clones, 88% of them seen just once. The sequenced sample consisted of PBMCs or T cells enriched from blood (not recorded which). Receptors originate from a woman aged 30 to 39 who had recovered from COVID-19.

The chain employs TRBV27 and TRBJ1-5; D is undetermined. V was shortened by 0 bases and J by 0 bases, with 21 bases between the two germline ends. Germline V gives CDR1 MNHEY, CDR2 SMNVEV (reference sequence). The CDR3 runs to 20 residues. The CDR3: CASSLSSPPREVYSNQPQHF. The CDR3 nucleotides are TGTGCCAGCAGTTTATCTTCTCCACCTCGGGAGGTTTATAGCAATCAGCCCCAGCATTTT.

V usage is TRBV9 and J usage is TRBJ2-7; maybe TRBD1 (5 bases). The CDR3 length is 16 residues. The germline gives CDR1 SGDLS, CDR2 YYNGEE. V dropped 4 bases and J dropped 5 bases, with 22 bases sitting between them. The CDR3 reads CASSPGVQGSFHEQYF. CDR3 bases: TGTGCCAGCAGCCCTGGGGTCCAGGGCTCTTTCCACGAGCAGTACTTC.

The gene calls are TRBV3-1 (or the pseudogene TRBV3-2) and TRBJ1-6, with TRBD1 as a possible D gene (5 bases). In germline, CDR1 is LGHDT, CDR2 YNNKEL (reference sequence). CDR3 length equals 14 residues. With 4 bases removed from V and 5 bases from J, the gap between germline ends came to 9 bases. The CDR3 region is CASSLTDDNSPLHF. CDR3 nucleotides: TGTGCCAGCAGCCTGACAGATGATAATTCACCCCTCCACTTT.

This chain links TRBV3-1 (or the pseudogene TRBV3-2) with TRBJ2-7, with D possibly TRBD1 on 5 matching bases. Deletions cut 0 bases from V and 1 base from J, with 13 bases between. Germline CDR1 is LGHDT and CDR2 is YNNKEL (reference sequence). The CDR3 loop spans 16 amino acids. As DNA, the CDR3 is TGTGCCAGCAGCCAAGACAGGGCCGTCCGGTCCTACGAGCAGTACTTC. This gives the protein CASSQDRAVRSYEQYF.

The chain uses TRBV5-1 and TRBJ2-7, with D hard to call. The CDR3 is 13 amino acids. Between the trimmed V and J ends, which lost 0 bases and 3 bases, there was a span of 7 bases. CDR1 is SGHRS and CDR2 is YFSETQ in the germline V gene. CDR3 nucleotides: TGCGCCAGCAGCTTGGGACACCTCTACGAGCAGTACTTC. Residues: CASSLGHLYEQYF.

The V gene is TRBV7-9, the J gene TRBJ1-6, with TRBD1 identical over 7 bases. V was pared by 3 bases and J by 0 bases, with 5 bases of the junction left unmatched. Looked up from germline, CDR1 is SEHNR and CDR2 is FQNEAQ (reference sequence). This CDR3 has 17 amino acids. The CDR3 loop is CASSLGQRSSYNSPLHF. In DNA form, the CDR3 reads TGTGCCAGCAGCTTGGGACAGCGTAGCTCCTATAATTCACCCCTCCACTTT.

Details on this clone: This sample also contains other DNA sequences that code for the same CDR3. The rearrangement uses TRBV7-9 and TRBJ2-5; tentatively, D is TRBD2 (7 bases). Germline CDR1 is SEHNR and CDR2 is FQNEAQ (reference sequence). Trimming removed 0 bases at V and 3 bases at J, with 8 bases between. The CDR3 has 14 amino acids. CDR3 region: CASSLAGGEETQYF. The CDR3 nucleotides are TGTGCCAGCAGCTTAGCAGGGGGGGAAGAGACCCAGTACTTC.

The chain carries TRBV25-1 and TRBJ1-1; unclear D gene. Trimming took off 2 bases at V and 5 bases at J, with 6 bases between the two ends. Germline CDR1 reads MGHDK; CDR2 reads SYGVNS. This CDR3 contains 12 residues. The CDR3 sequence: CASSEGWTEAFF. CDR3 bases: TGTGCCAGCAGTGAAGGCTGGACTGAAGCTTTCTTT.

The chain is built from TRBV9 and TRBJ2-2, with TRBD1 matching 10 bases. The CDR3 runs to 16 residues. J gave up 4 bases and V 2 bases, and 5 bases lay outside the gene matches. Germline V gene lookup returns CDR1 SGDLS and CDR2 YYNGEE. The CDR3 reads CASSVPGTGVTGELFF. CDR3 nucleotides: TGTGCCAGCAGCGTTCCCGGGACAGGGGTCACCGGGGAGCTGTTTTTT.

V gene TRBV18 combines with J gene TRBJ1-3; D unresolved. The V and J ends lost 6 bases and 0 bases respectively, with 12 bases between them. Germline assignment: CDR1 KGHSH and CDR2 LQKENI. This CDR3 contains 15 residues. CDR3 in amino acids: CASSPAGNSGNTIYF. In DNA, the CDR3 is TGTGCCAGCTCTCCCGCGGGTAACTCTGGAAACACCATATATTTT. Using reference TRBV18 and TRBJ1-3 for the parts outside the CDR3, the full variable domain is NAGVMQNPRHLVRRRGQEARLRCSPMKGHSHVYWYRQLPEEGLKFMVYLQKENIIDESGMPKERFSAEFPKEGPSILRIQQVVRGDSAAYFCASSPAGNSGNTIYFGEGSWLTVV.

The chain carries TRBV18 and TRBJ1-1; D remains unclear. Trimming took off 3 bases at V and 1 base at J, with 12 bases between the two ends. Germline CDR1 reads KGHSH; CDR2 reads LQKENI. This CDR3 comprises 15 residues. The CDR3 DNA reads TGTGCCAGCTCACCCGGGATGGGGAGGAACACTGAAGCTTTCTTT. It translates to CASSPGMGRNTEAFF.

This clone was seen a few times. The CDR3 region is CASSRDSLSYEQYF. The CDR3 DNA reads as TGCGCCAGCAGCCGGGACAGTCTGAGCTACGAGCAGTACTTC. V and J are TRBV4-1 and TRBJ2-7, with 7 bases matching TRBD1. The V and J ends lost 4 bases and 3 bases, in that order; junction bases with no gene match: 6. Per germline, CDR1 MGHRA and CDR2 YSYEKL. The CDR3 spans 14 residues.

This clone was recorded a few times. V is TRBV5-5 and J is TRBJ2-4; TRBD1 matches 7 bases. Germline CDR1 reads SGHKS; CDR2 reads YYEKEE (reference sequence). The CDR3 length is 17 residues. The V gene end was trimmed by 0 bases and the J gene end by 3 bases; junction bases not matched to a gene: 9. DNA of the CDR3: TGTGCCAGCAGCTTGGATTACCGGGACAGCTTCAAAAACATTCAGTACTTC. Translating it yields CASSLDYRDSFKNIQYF. Combining the CDR3 with reference TRBV5-5 and TRBJ2-4 gives the whole variable domain DAGVTQSPTHLIKTRGQQVTLRCSPISGHKSVSWYQQVLGQGPQFIFQYYEKEERGRGNFPDRFSARQFPNYSSELNVNALLLGDSALYLCASSLDYRDSFKNIQYFGAGTRLSVL.

This sequence joins TRBV2 and TRBJ1-2; the D gene is possibly TRBD1 (5 bases). The germline V gene has CDR1 SNHLY and CDR2 FYNNEI. The germline V and J ends were trimmed by 7 bases and 3 bases, with 15 bases remaining between them. The CDR3 consists of 14 residues. CDR3 DNA: TGTGCCAGCAAGACCGGGACTAATCACTATGGCTACACCTTC. It is translated as CASKTGTNHYGYTF.